This T cell receptor beta chain originates from a study of shared clonotypes between healthy human individuals. Sequencing was at deep level. Some 30,000 T cell genomes (around 0.2 ug DNA) went into each sorted-subset replicate. Sequencing was performed with immunoSEQ multiplex PCR; in TCRdb, only in-frame clones are kept and a portion is missing. The sample includes under 300,000 clones, 50% to 75% seen only once; the top ten take 11%. V lost 2 bases, J lost 4 bases, and 2 bases stayed unmatched. Germline-derived CDR1 and CDR2 are MGHDK and SYGVNS. The CDR3 runs to 14 residues. This TCR came from a man aged 25 to 40 in good health. The gene calls are TRBV25-1 and TRBJ2-5, with 9 bases fitting TRBD2. The sample consisted of memory CD4+ T cells sorted from blood. Noted subset: CD45RA-negative fraction. CDR3 sequence (DNA): TGTGCCAGCAGTGAAGCGGGAGGGCGAGAGACCCAGTACTTC. It is translated as CASSEAGGRETQYF.